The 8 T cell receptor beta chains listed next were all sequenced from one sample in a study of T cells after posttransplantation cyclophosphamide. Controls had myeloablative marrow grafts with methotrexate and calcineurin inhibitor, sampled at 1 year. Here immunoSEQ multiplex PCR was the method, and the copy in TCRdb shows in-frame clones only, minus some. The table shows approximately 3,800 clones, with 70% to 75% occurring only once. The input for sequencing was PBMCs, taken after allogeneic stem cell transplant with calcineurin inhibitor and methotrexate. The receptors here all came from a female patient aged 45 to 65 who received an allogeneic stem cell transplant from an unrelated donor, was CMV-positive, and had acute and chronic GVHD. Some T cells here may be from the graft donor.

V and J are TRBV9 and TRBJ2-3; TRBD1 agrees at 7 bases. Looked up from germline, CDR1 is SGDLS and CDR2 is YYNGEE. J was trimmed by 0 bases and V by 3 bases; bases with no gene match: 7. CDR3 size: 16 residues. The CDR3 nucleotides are TGTGCCAGCAGCGACGGGACAGCAGCTAGCACAGATACGCAGTATTTT. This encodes CASSDGTAASTDTQYF.

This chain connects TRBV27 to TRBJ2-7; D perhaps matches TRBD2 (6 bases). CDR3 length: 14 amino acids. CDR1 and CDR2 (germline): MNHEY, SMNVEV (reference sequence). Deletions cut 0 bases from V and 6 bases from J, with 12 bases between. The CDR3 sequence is CASSLSGTGGEQYF. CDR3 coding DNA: TGTGCCAGCAGTTTATCAGGGACTGGAGGCGAGCAGTACTTC.

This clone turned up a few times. CDR3 sequence reads: CASSPPYGGSGRQPQHF. For the CDR3, the DNA is TGTGCCAGCTCACCACCTTATGGAGGGAGCGGTCGTCAGCCCCAGCATTTT. The V gene is TRBV18, the J gene TRBJ1-5; D uncertain. This CDR3 has 17 amino acids. Germline CDR1 is KGHSH and CDR2 is LQKENI. V lost 0 bases and J lost 6, with 18 bases in between.

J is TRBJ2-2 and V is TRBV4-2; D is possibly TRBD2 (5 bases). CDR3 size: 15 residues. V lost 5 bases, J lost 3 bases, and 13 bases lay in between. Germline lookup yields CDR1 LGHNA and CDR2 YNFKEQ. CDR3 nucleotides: TGTGCCAGCAGCTTACGGGAACTGGACACCGGGGAGCTGTTTTTT. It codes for CASSLRELDTGELFF.

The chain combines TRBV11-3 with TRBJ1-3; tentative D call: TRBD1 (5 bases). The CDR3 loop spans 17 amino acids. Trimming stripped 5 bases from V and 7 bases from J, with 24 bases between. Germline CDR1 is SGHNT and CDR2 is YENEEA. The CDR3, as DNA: TGTGCCAGCAGCGGATCAAGGGGTGCAAACGAGGAGAACACCATATATTTT. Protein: CASSGSRGANEENTIYF.

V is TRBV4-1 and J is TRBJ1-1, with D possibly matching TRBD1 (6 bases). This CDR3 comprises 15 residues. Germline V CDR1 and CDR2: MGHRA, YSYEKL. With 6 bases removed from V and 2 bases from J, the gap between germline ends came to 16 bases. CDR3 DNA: TGCGCCAGCAGGTACAGGGTCGTGGATAACACTGAAGCTTTCTTT. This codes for CASRYRVVDNTEAFF.

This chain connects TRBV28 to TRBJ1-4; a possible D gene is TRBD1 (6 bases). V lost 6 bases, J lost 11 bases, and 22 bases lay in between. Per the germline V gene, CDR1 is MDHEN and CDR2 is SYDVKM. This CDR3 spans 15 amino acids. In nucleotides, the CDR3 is TGTGCCAGCAGCCCAACAGGGACCGGGACCACCAAACTGTTTTTT. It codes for CASSPTGTGTTKLFF.

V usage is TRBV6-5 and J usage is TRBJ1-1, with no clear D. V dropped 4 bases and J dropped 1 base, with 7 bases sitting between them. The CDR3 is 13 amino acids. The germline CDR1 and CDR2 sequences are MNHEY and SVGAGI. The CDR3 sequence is CASSLERNTEAFF. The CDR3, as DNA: TGTGCCAGCAGTTTGGAGCGGAACACTGAAGCTTTCTTT.